The TCR beta chain described here comes from a study of cytomegalovirus exposure and HLA in healthy donors. Repertoires were generated with immunoSEQ multiplex PCR, while TCRdb's copy carries only in-frame clones and drops some. The sample records 120,000 or so clones, around nine tenths being singletons. This clone showed up just once. The origin of this receptor is a woman between 18 and 29 years old in good health and CMV-seronegative. The sequencing sample was made of PBMCs.

The CDR3 is CASSAPRGQGKNQPQHF. CDR3 nucleotide sequence: TGTGCCAGCAGCGCCCCCCGGGGACAGGGGAAGAATCAGCCCCAGCATTTT. The chain uses TRBV21-1 and TRBJ1-5; the table assigns TRBD1, which was not confirmed against the DNA. TRBV21-1 is a known pseudogene. The CDR3 loop spans 17 amino acids.